The 28 T cell receptor beta chains given below trace back to one sample, sequenced in a study of CD8 T cells in Susac syndrome. Random hexamers were used to reverse transcribe the RNA input (about 0.5 to 1 ug). TCRdb analysed the immunoSEQ multiplex PCR reads with MiXCR anew, one entry per CDR3 protein. The table shows around 79,000 distinct CDR3 sequences, with approximately 94% occurring only once. Sequencing used CD8+ T cells from PBMCs. The receptors originated from a human donor with multiple sclerosis.

The chain joins TRBV28 to TRBJ1-3; TRBD1 is a possible D gene (5 bases). Trimming took 4 bases from V and 11 from J, leaving 15 bases between them. The CDR3 runs 13 residues. Germline-derived CDR1 and CDR2 are MDHEN and SYDVKM. As DNA, the CDR3 is TGTGCCAGCAGTTCGTGGGGCGCAGGTCCCATATATTTT. Amino acid sequence: CASSSWGAGPIYF.

This clonotype was seen just once. The chain couples TRBV19 to TRBJ1-5, with D maybe TRBD1 (5 bases). The CDR3 loop spans 14 amino acids. With 0 bases removed from V and 9 bases from J, the gap between germline ends came to 12 bases. Looked up from germline, CDR1 is LNHDA and CDR2 is SQIVND (reference sequence). This CDR3 is CASSIDGGKRPQHF. CDR3 coding DNA: TGTGCCAGTAGTATAGACGGGGGAAAAAGGCCCCAGCATTTT. Based on the CDR3 plus reference TRBV19 and TRBJ1-5, the full variable domain is DGGITQSPKYLFRKEGQNVTLSCEQNLNHDAMYWYRQDPGQGLRLIYYSQIVNDFQKGDIAEGYSVSREKKESFPLTVTSAQKNPTAFYLCASSIDGGKRPQHFGDGTRLSIL.

The rearrangement uses TRBV27 and TRBJ2-2, with D hard to call. The CDR3 runs to 14 residues. V lost 6 bases to trimming and J lost 0 bases, with 8 bases between them. The V gene's germline CDR1 is MNHEY and CDR2 SMNVEV (reference sequence). DNA of the CDR3: TGTGCCAGCAGGCAAGGAGCGAACACCGGGGAGCTGTTTTTT. It yields the protein CASRQGANTGELFF.

V and J are TRBV19 and TRBJ1-1, with no clear D. The germline CDR1 and CDR2 sequences are LNHDA and SQIVND (reference sequence). The germline V and J ends were trimmed by 5 bases and 2 bases, with 12 bases remaining between them. The CDR3 extends over 14 amino acids. The CDR3 loop reads CASSSSPGNTEAFF. The CDR3 region has the DNA TGTGCCAGTAGTTCCTCCCCAGGTAACACTGAAGCTTTCTTT.

The V call is TRBV6-5, the J call TRBJ2-5; weak D call: TRBD1 (6 bases). Germline CDR1 is MNHEY and CDR2 is SVGAGI. CDR3 length equals 13 residues. The ends were cut back, 0 bases at V and 5 bases at J, with 7 bases in the middle. Here the CDR3 DNA reads TGTGCCAGCAGTTACTCGGGGGCGGAGACCCAGTACTTC. Translated: CASSYSGAETQYF.

V gene TRBV29-1 combines with J gene TRBJ1-1; D not certain. This CDR3 is 14 amino acids long. Trimming removed 4 bases at V and 10 bases at J, with 22 bases between. Germline V CDR1 and CDR2: SQVTM, ANQGSEA. The CDR3 coding sequence is TGCAGCGTTGCCCTAGGCCCATTCGGCAGCGCAGCTTTCTTT. Translated, it gives CSVALGPFGSAAFF.

The rearrangement joins TRBV19 to TRBJ2-1, with 8 bases fitting TRBD1. Per germline, CDR1 LNHDA and CDR2 SQIVND (reference sequence). After removal of 10 bases from V and 10 bases from J, the junction contained 24 bases not matched to a gene. This CDR3 has 17 amino acids. CDR3 bases: TGTGCCACAATGGGGGGCGCCAGGGGGCAAATATACAGGGAGCAGTTCTTC. It codes for CATMGGARGQIYREQFF.

This clonotype was counted a few times. This chain joins TRBV2 and TRBJ1-2; D may be TRBD1 (6 bases). Germline V gives CDR1 SNHLY, CDR2 FYNNEI. The V and J ends lost 4 bases and 1 base respectively, with 16 bases between them. This CDR3 is built from 16 residues. For the CDR3, the DNA is TGTGCCAGCAGTGGAAACCAGGGGCTCGTTAACTATGGCTACACCTTC. Translated, it gives CASSGNQGLVNYGYTF.

As DNA, the CDR3 is TGCGCCAGCAGCCAAGATGAGAGTATCTCCTACGAGCAGTACTTC. Translated: CASSQDESISYEQYF. The V call is TRBV4-1, the J call TRBJ2-7; no definite D call. The CDR3 runs 15 residues. V lost 0 bases and J 0 bases, leaving 9 bases between the germline ends. Germline V lookup: CDR1 MGHRA, CDR2 YSYEKL.

This clonotype appeared once. V is TRBV9 and J is TRBJ1-2; 7 bases fit TRBD1. The CDR3 is 12 residues long. CDR1 and CDR2 from the germline V gene are SGDLS and YYNGEE. The junction had 2 bases not matched to a gene; V was cut back by 4 bases and J by 5 bases. The CDR3 sequence is CASSSRGYGYTF. CDR3 in DNA: TGTGCCAGCAGCTCCAGGGGGTATGGCTACACCTTC.

This clonotype was detected once. The gene calls are TRBV6-5 and TRBJ2-1, with 7 bases lining up with TRBD2. CDR1 and CDR2 (germline): MNHEY, SVGAGI. J lost 7 bases, V lost 5 bases, and 5 bases had no gene match. This CDR3 is built from 13 residues. In nucleotides, the CDR3 is TGTGCCAGCAGTCCCGGGACTATAAATGAGCAGTTCTTC. As protein: CASSPGTINEQFF.

Only a few counts were recorded for this clonotype. This chain connects TRBV2 to TRBJ2-7; D unclear. The CDR3 totals 12 residues. Germline V gene sequence: CDR1 SNHLY, CDR2 FYNNEI. The V gene lost 3 bases and the J gene lost 5 bases, with 8 bases spanning the gap. In DNA, the CDR3 is TGTGCCAGCAGTGAGGGGTCTGACGAGCAGTACTTC. It specifies CASSEGSDEQYF.

J is TRBJ2-4 and V is TRBV7-9; D is unresolved. Germline loops: CDR1 SEHNR, CDR2 FQNEAQ (reference sequence). The V end lost 4 bases, the J end lost 0 bases, and 7 bases lay between the germline ends. The CDR3 is 14 amino acids. The CDR3: CASSSTVAKNIQYF. For the CDR3, the DNA is TGTGCCAGCAGCTCCACAGTAGCCAAAAACATTCAGTACTTC.

V usage is TRBV19 and J usage is TRBJ2-7; 8 nucleotides line up with TRBD1. V trimming: 5 bases; J trimming: 3 bases; junction bases outside the gene matches: 6. CDR1 is LNHDA and CDR2 is SQIVND in the germline V gene (reference sequence). The CDR3 covers 14 residues. CDR3 nucleotide sequence: TGTGCCAGTAGTCCCCGACAGGGGTACTACGAGCAGTACTTC. It codes for CASSPRQGYYEQYF.

The chain is built from TRBV3-1 and TRBJ1-2, with D perhaps matching TRBD1 (5 bases). The CDR3 has 16 residues. The germline V gene encodes CDR1 LGHDT and CDR2 YNNKEL (reference sequence). V was clipped by 0 bases and J by 6 bases, with 17 bases between them. CDR3 in DNA: TGTGCCAGCAGCCAAGAAGGGGCCCTAGCAAGGGATGGCTACACCTTC. Protein: CASSQEGALARDGYTF.

J is TRBJ1-1 and V is TRBV13, with D perhaps TRBD1 (5 bases). The V gene's germline CDR1 is PRHDT and CDR2 FYEKMQ (reference sequence). Trimming left V 5 bases short and J 5 bases short, with 9 bases between. This CDR3 is 12 amino acids long. CDR3 region: CASSPGTTEAFF. In DNA, the CDR3 is TGTGCCAGCAGCCCCGGGACGACTGAAGCTTTCTTT.

The gene calls are TRBV9 and TRBJ1-2, with 9 bases aligning to TRBD1. The length of the CDR3 is 19 residues. Trimming removed 0 bases from V and 2 bases from J; junction bases left unmatched: 14. Germline V gene lookup returns CDR1 SGDLS and CDR2 YYNGEE. CDR3 sequence reads: CASSVERVTGGETNYGYTF. The DNA for the CDR3 is TGTGCCAGCAGCGTAGAGAGAGTAACAGGGGGCGAGACCAACTATGGCTACACCTTC.

The V call is TRBV2, the J call TRBJ2-7; 10 positions match TRBD1. The CDR3 runs 15 residues. Trimming cost V 6 bases and J 3 bases; bases outside gene matches: 8. CDR1 is SNHLY, CDR2 FYNNEI, per germline. The CDR3 loop is CASRVPGQGNYEQYF. CDR3 nucleotides: TGTGCCAGCAGAGTACCGGGACAGGGGAACTACGAGCAGTACTTC.

Here the CDR3 DNA reads TGTGCCAGCAGTGACGGTGGGGGGTATCAGCCCCAGCATTTT. Translation gives CASSDGGGYQPQHF. The rearrangement joins TRBV25-1 to TRBJ1-5; tentative D call: TRBD1 (5 bases). V lost 3 bases to trimming and J lost 5 bases, with 11 bases between them. There are 14 residues in the CDR3. The germline gives CDR1 MGHDK, CDR2 SYGVNS.

The chain has TRBV29-1 and TRBJ1-1; 9 bases match TRBD1. V gave up 7 bases and J gave up 0 bases; unmatched junction bases: 6. The CDR3 covers 14 residues. From germline, CDR1 is SQVTM and CDR2 ANQGSEA. CDR3 amino acids: CSGGQGLLNTEAFF. Written as DNA, the CDR3 is TGCAGCGGGGGACAGGGATTGTTGAACACTGAAGCTTTCTTT.

The chain has TRBV5-6 and TRBJ1-4; D possibly corresponds to TRBD1 (5 bases). CDR3 length: 14 amino acids. The V end lost 3 bases, the J end lost 5 bases, and 11 bases lay between the germline ends. From germline, CDR1 is SGHDT and CDR2 YYEEEE. As DNA, the CDR3 is TGTGCCAGCAGCTACGGGACTCTCAATGAAAAACTGTTTTTT. Protein product: CASSYGTLNEKLFF.

V usage is TRBV9 and J usage is TRBJ2-7, with a weak D call TRBD2 (7 bases). The germline CDR1 and CDR2 sequences are SGDLS and YYNGEE. The CDR3 is 16 amino acids. V lost 4 bases and J 3 bases, leaving 20 bases between the germline ends. CDR3 residues: CASSREGGGGFYEQYF. CDR3 in DNA: TGTGCCAGCAGCCGTGAAGGGGGGGGAGGCTTCTACGAGCAGTACTTC.

The chain couples TRBV3-1 to TRBJ2-7; possibly TRBD1 or TRBD2 for D (5 bases each). CDR1 is LGHDT, CDR2 YNNKEL, per germline (reference sequence). This CDR3 region has 15 residues. Trimming left V 6 bases short and J 3 bases short, with 18 bases between. In DNA form, the CDR3 reads TGTGCCAGCAGTCAGGGAGTGGGTCCTTTCTACGAGCAGTACTTC. Translating gives CASSQGVGPFYEQYF.

The V call is TRBV30, the J call TRBJ2-2, with D hard to call. Germline CDR1 reads GTSNPN; CDR2 reads SVGIG (reference sequence). Deletions cut 4 bases from V and 2 bases from J, with 5 bases between. The CDR3 runs 12 residues. The DNA for the CDR3 is TGTGCCTGGACGGCTAACACCGGGGAGCTGTTTTTT. This codes for CAWTANTGELFF.

The chain recombines TRBV27 with TRBJ2-7; 9 nucleotides line up with TRBD1. Unmatched junction bases numbered 3, after V lost 3 bases and J lost 6 bases. The length of the CDR3 is 13 residues. The germline V gene has CDR1 MNHEY and CDR2 SMNVEV (reference sequence). The CDR3 DNA sequence: TGTGCCAGCAGTTTCCCGGACAGGGGCGAGCAGTACTTC. Its protein product is CASSFPDRGEQYF.

The J gene is TRBJ2-6, the V gene TRBV29-1; weak D call: TRBD1 (5 bases). V gave up 4 bases and J gave up 2 bases, with 6 bases separating them. This CDR3 contains 13 residues. CDR1 is SQVTM, CDR2 ANQGSEA, per germline. This CDR3 is CSVVGAGANVLTF. CDR3 DNA: TGCAGCGTTGTAGGGGCTGGGGCCAACGTCCTGACTTTC.

The chain uses TRBV6-6 and TRBJ1-2; tentative D call: TRBD1 (5 bases). CDR3 length: 13 residues. CDR1 MNHNY and CDR2 SVGAGI come from the germline V gene (reference sequence). V lost 2 bases, J lost 10 bases, and 14 bases lay in between. CDR3 nucleotide sequence: TGTGCCAGCAGTTACGTGGGGGAAGGCATCTACACCTTC. It translates to CASSYVGEGIYTF.

This sequence joins TRBV9 and TRBJ1-2; 7 bases align to TRBD1. This CDR3 contains 15 residues. V shed 3 bases, J shed 4 bases, and the junction held 9 bases outside the gene matches. CDR1 and CDR2 from the germline V gene are SGDLS and YYNGEE. This chain's CDR3 is CASSASGTEVYGYTF. CDR3 DNA sequence: TGTGCCAGCAGCGCCTCCGGGACAGAAGTCTATGGCTACACCTTC. Looking up the rest from reference TRBV9 and TRBJ1-2 gives the full variable domain: DSGVTQTPKHLITATGQRVTLRCSPRSGDLSVYWYQQSLDQGLQFLIQYYNGEERAKGNILERFSAQQFPDLHSELNLSSLELGDSALYFCASSASGTEVYGYTFGSGTRLTVV.